Included here is one T cell receptor (beta chain) sequence, with context. Its antigen is undetermined. Treatment meaning: oral pan-JAK inhibitor, 5-10 mg twice daily. Obtained from alopecia areata patients were lesional scalp punch biopsies along with peripheral blood. The sample is drawn from a study of CD8+ T cells in alopecia areata. Sequencing relied on a cDNA template that was reverse transcribed from extracted RNA. Sequencing was performed with immunoSEQ multiplex PCR; in TCRdb, only in-frame clones are kept and a portion is missing. The sample carries about 270,000 clones, 60% recorded once. Study-level results: On tofacitinib, scalp clonality and expanded CD8+ clones among top 100 fell significantly. Persistence in scalp and blood during tofacitinib was observed for many expanded lesional clones. Normal scalp had lower clonality than lesional scalp, with alopecia totalis/universalis lesions showing this most strongly.

The TCR sequence derives from a human donor with alopecia areata. Sequenced material: CD4+ T cells sorted from blood, taken around week 53, from a patient treated with tofacitinib.

CDR3 sequence reads: CSVVGVSYEQYF. The CDR3 nucleotides read TGCAGCGTGGTCGGGGTGTCGTACGAGCAGTACTTC. The gene calls are TRBV29-1 and TRBJ2-7; TRBD2 might be the D (5 bases). Germline V CDR1 and CDR2: SQVTM, ANQGSEA. This CDR3 is built from 12 residues. The V and J ends lost 6 bases and 4 bases respectively, with 13 bases between them.